Presented here are 31 T cell receptor beta chains from one specimen sequenced in a study of T cell repertoires in cytomegalovirus infection. These TCRs' antigens remain unknown. One entry per CDR3 protein results from TCRdb running MiXCR on the reads. Of fewer than 650,000 distinct CDR3 sequences listed, almost 40% are singletons. Sequenced material: cultured PBMCs, taken from culture after CMV antigen stimulation. These receptors came from a human donor in good health (CMV status not recorded). Some clones in this sample may be carry-over from other donors' samples.

The chain joins TRBV5-1 to TRBJ2-2; D call uncertain. CDR3 length: 14 amino acids. In germline, CDR1 is SGHRS, CDR2 YFSETQ. Trimming left V 5 bases short and J 1 base short, with 9 bases between. CDR3 nucleotide sequence: TGCGCCAGCAGAGCCACCCAGAACACCGGGGAGCTGTTTTTT. Protein: CASRATQNTGELFF. Full variable domain (missing parts from reference TRBV5-1 and TRBJ2-2): KAGVTQTPRYLIKTRGQQVTLSCSPISGHRSVSWYQQTPGQGLQFLFEYFSETQRNKGNFPGRFSGRQFSNSRSEMNVSTLELGDSALYLCASRATQNTGELFFGEGSRLTVL.

This sequence joins TRBV12-3 or TRBV12-4 and TRBJ2-3; perhaps TRBD2 as D (6 bases). V lost 4 bases and J 2 bases, leaving 19 bases between the germline ends. The CDR3 covers 17 residues. The CDR3 loop reads CASSSSPSWGDTDTQYF. Written as DNA, the CDR3 is TGTGCCAGCAGTTCCAGTCCGAGCTGGGGGGACACAGATACGCAGTATTTT.

This clonotype was counted at least ten times. The CDR3 nucleotides are TGTGCCTGGATGGACAGCGGAAACACCATATATTTT. Translation gives CAWMDSGNTIYF. V usage is TRBV30 and J usage is TRBJ1-3; TRBD1 is a possible D gene (6 bases). CDR1 is GTSNPN and CDR2 is SVGIG in the germline V gene (reference sequence). Trimming pared 4 bases from V and 4 bases from J, leaving 8 bases between. The CDR3 has 12 amino acids.

The V call is TRBV7-2, the J call TRBJ2-3; unclear D gene. The V gene's germline CDR1 is SGHTA and CDR2 FQGNSA. Trimming pared 5 bases from V and 1 base from J, leaving 10 bases between. The CDR3 covers 14 residues. CDR3 DNA sequence: TGTGCCAGCAGCCAACCCCCGCGCACAGATACGCAGTATTTT. Its protein product is CASSQPPRTDTQYF.

The sample holds a few counts of this clonotype. The CDR3 region is CASSLLAGAGQRTDTQYF. The CDR3, as DNA: TGTGCCAGCAGCCTTCTAGCGGGCGCGGGCCAACGCACAGATACGCAGTATTTT. V usage is TRBV7-6 and J usage is TRBJ2-3; 8 nucleotides agree with TRBD2. This CDR3 spans 18 amino acids. Trimming cost V 5 bases and J 1 base; bases outside gene matches: 14. CDR1 is SGHVS, CDR2 FNYEAQ, per germline.

This clonotype was seen only a few times. This chain joins TRBV19 and TRBJ1-1; 7 positions agree with TRBD1. The CDR3 contains 18 residues. Trimming removed 5 bases from V and 0 bases from J; junction bases left unmatched: 15. Germline V CDR1 and CDR2: LNHDA, SQIVND (reference sequence). CDR3 protein: CASSHQPWDSILNTEAFF. The CDR3 nucleotides read TGTGCCAGTAGTCACCAACCTTGGGACAGCATTTTGAACACTGAAGCTTTCTTT.

In this sample, this clonotype turned up many times. The DNA for the CDR3 is TGTGCCAGCAGCCCTACAGGGATGAGGAATGAAAAACTGTTTTTT. Protein product: CASSPTGMRNEKLFF. This chain connects TRBV7-2 to TRBJ1-4; D possibly corresponds to TRBD1 (6 bases). V shed 5 bases and J shed 5 bases, with 15 bases lying between them. This CDR3 is built from 15 residues. Germline CDR1 is SGHTA and CDR2 is FQGNSA.

CDR3 nucleotide sequence: TGTGCCAGCAGTTTACTTCAGCCCTACGAGCAGTACTTC. It encodes CASSLLQPYEQYF. The rearrangement links TRBV12-3 or TRBV12-4 to TRBJ2-7; D gene uncertain. V lost 2 bases to trimming and J lost 2 bases, with 7 bases between them. CDR3 length equals 13 residues.

The chain uses TRBV4-3 and TRBJ2-3, with D possibly TRBD2 on 5 matching bases. Germline V gene lookup returns CDR1 LGHNA and CDR2 YSLEER. The CDR3 covers 15 residues. V was cut by 2 bases and J by 5 bases, with 14 bases left in between. CDR3 residues: CASSQHTMAGDTQYF. For the CDR3, the DNA is TGCGCCAGCAGCCAACATACAATGGCGGGAGATACGCAGTATTTT.

The table lists this clonotype with a few counts. V is TRBV7-2 and J is TRBJ1-3, with TRBD1 matching 8 bases. The CDR3 is made up of 15 amino acids. V was pared by 5 bases and J by 4 bases, with 7 bases of the junction left unmatched. Per the germline V gene, CDR1 is SGHTA and CDR2 is FQGNSA. CDR3: CASSTGQVGGNTIYF. CDR3 coding DNA: TGTGCCAGCAGCACGGGACAGGTCGGCGGAAACACCATATATTTT.

V usage is TRBV28 and J usage is TRBJ2-1, with D possibly TRBD2 on 7 matching bases. Germline V lookup: CDR1 MDHEN, CDR2 SYDVKM. V lost 6 bases and J 1 base, leaving 16 bases between the germline ends. The CDR3 is made up of 16 amino acids. The CDR3 DNA is TGTGCCAGCAGACCGGGGGGCCCAGAATCCTACAATGAGCAGTTCTTC. Translation: CASRPGGPESYNEQFF.

This rearrangement joins TRBV15 to TRBJ2-1, with TRBD2 identical over 10 bases. From germline, CDR1 is LNHNV and CDR2 YYDKDF (reference sequence). Trimming at V came to 0 bases and at J to 3 bases, leaving 2 bases not matched to a gene. The CDR3 spans 16 residues. The CDR3 loop is CATSRELAGHYNEQFF. The CDR3 DNA is TGTGCCACCAGCAGAGAACTAGCGGGACACTACAATGAGCAGTTCTTC.

The chain carries TRBV7-2 and TRBJ1-6, with D uncertain. Germline V gene data show CDR1 as SGHTA and CDR2 as FQGNSA. Trimming took off 1 base at V and 7 bases at J, with 11 bases between the two ends. The CDR3 runs to 15 residues. The CDR3 nucleotides read TGTGCCAGCAGCTTAGTCCCGGGTTGGAATTCACCCCTCCACTTT. It translates to CASSLVPGWNSPLHF.

CDR3 amino acids: CASSFGARGQGHYGYTF. CDR3 nucleotides: TGTGCCAGCAGCTTCGGGGCCAGGGGGCAGGGACACTATGGCTACACCTTC. The gene calls are TRBV5-6 and TRBJ1-2; 8 bases fit TRBD1. CDR3 length: 17 residues. The germline V gene has CDR1 SGHDT and CDR2 YYEEEE. J was trimmed by 3 bases and V by 2 bases; bases with no gene match: 12. The full variable domain, in which reference TRBV5-6 and TRBJ1-2 provide the parts outside the CDR3, is DAGVTQSPTHLIKTRGQQVTLRCSPKSGHDTVSWYQQALGQGPQFIFQYYEEEERQRGNFPDRFSGHQFPNYSSELNVNALLLGDSALYLCASSFGARGQGHYGYTFGSGTRLTVV.

This clonotype turned up a few times. The CDR3 coding sequence is TGTGCCAGCAGCCCATTCCTGACTAGCCCGACAGATACGCAGTATTTT. Its translation: CASSPFLTSPTDTQYF. The V gene is TRBV7-8, the J gene TRBJ2-3, with 7 bases lining up with TRBD2. The V segment lost 5 bases and the J segment 3 bases; nucleotides outside the gene matches: 11. Per the germline V gene, CDR1 is SGHVS and CDR2 is FQNEAQ. The CDR3 is 16 amino acids. Looking up the rest from reference TRBV7-8 and TRBJ2-3 gives the full variable domain: GAGVSQSPRYKVAKRGQDVALRCDPISGHVSLFWYQQALGQGPEFLTYFQNEAQLDKSGLPSDRFFAERPEGSVSTLKIQRTQQEDSAVYLCASSPFLTSPTDTQYFGPGTRLTVL.

This clonotype was detected only a few times. V is TRBV10-1 and J is TRBJ2-3; no clear D. Germline lookup yields CDR1 WNHNN and CDR2 SYGVQD (reference sequence). V was cut by 0 bases and J by 3 bases, with 10 bases left in between. The CDR3 contains 15 residues. CDR3 region: CASSESPAPTDTQYF. The CDR3 nucleotides are TGCGCCAGCAGTGAGTCGCCAGCGCCGACAGATACGCAGTATTTT.

This clonotype showed up many times. V is TRBV7-2 and J is TRBJ2-7; D is ambiguous. The germline CDR1 and CDR2 sequences are SGHTA and FQGNSA. This CDR3 comprises 11 residues. V lost 1 base and J 7 bases, leaving 5 bases between the germline ends. The CDR3 DNA is TGTGCCAGCAGCTTAGGGCGGGAGCAGTACTTC. This sequence encodes CASSLGREQYF.

This clonotype showed up just a few times. The J gene is TRBJ2-3, the V gene TRBV19, with 8 bases matching TRBD2. The CDR3 runs 15 residues. Germline CDR1 is LNHDA and CDR2 is SQIVND (reference sequence). The trim removed 4 bases at V and 5 bases at J, leaving 8 bases unmatched. The DNA of the CDR3 is TGTGCCAGTAGTACCCTCGGCGGGGGGAAAGATACGCAGTATTTT. It yields the protein CASSTLGGGKDTQYF.

This clonotype showed up just a few times. The V and J genes are TRBV10-3 and TRBJ2-3, with D maybe TRBD2 (5 bases). CDR1 is ENHRY and CDR2 is SYGVKD in the germline V gene. V shed 0 bases and J shed 5 bases, with 9 bases lying between them. There are 14 residues in the CDR3. CDR3 loop: CAISESRGRDTQYF. In nucleotides, the CDR3 is TGTGCCATCAGTGAGTCGCGAGGGCGAGATACGCAGTATTTT.

This clonotype was seen a few times. The chain joins TRBV11-3 to TRBJ2-3, with D unclear. CDR3 size: 12 residues. V was pared by 3 bases and J by 5 bases, with 6 bases between. The germline V gene has CDR1 SGHNT and CDR2 YENEEA. The CDR3 reads CASSLGEDTQYF. The CDR3 DNA sequence: TGTGCCAGCAGCTTGGGTGAAGATACGCAGTATTTT.

This chain uses TRBV6-1 with TRBJ2-7; 8 bases agree with TRBD1. Germline loops: CDR1 MNHNS, CDR2 SASEGT. The CDR3 sequence is 15 residues long. Unmatched junction bases numbered 6, after V lost 5 bases and J lost 0 bases. The CDR3 DNA reads TGTGCCAGCAGTATAGGGACAGGACCCTCCTACGAGCAGTACTTC. It codes for CASSIGTGPSYEQYF.

The V gene is TRBV7-2, the J gene TRBJ1-3; D remains ambiguous. With 3 bases removed from V and 0 bases from J, the gap between germline ends came to 9 bases. CDR1 and CDR2 from the germline V gene are SGHTA and FQGNSA. There are 15 residues in the CDR3. The CDR3 DNA reads as TGTGCCAGCAGCTTCGGAGGGTACTCTGGAAACACCATATATTTT. Translation: CASSFGGYSGNTIYF. The full variable domain, in which reference TRBV7-2 and TRBJ1-3 provide the parts outside the CDR3, is GAGVSQSPSNKVTEKGKDVELRCDPISGHTALYWYRQSLGQGLEFLIYFQGNSAPDKSGLPSDRFSAERTGGSVSTLTIQRTQQEDSAVYLCASSFGGYSGNTIYFGEGSWLTVV.

This clonotype has just a few counts. The chain couples TRBV2 to TRBJ2-4; 8 nucleotides match TRBD2. The CDR3 spans 13 residues. V was pared by 7 bases and J by 7 bases, with 6 bases of the junction left unmatched. Germline-derived CDR1 and CDR2 are SNHLY and FYNNEI. The CDR3 sequence is CASKPGGANIQYF. The CDR3, as DNA: TGTGCCAGCAAGCCGGGGGGGGCCAACATTCAGTACTTC.

This clonotype was seen ten or more times. The chain couples TRBV7-2 to TRBJ1-1, with a tentative D call TRBD1 (6 bases). Germline-derived CDR1 and CDR2 are SGHTA and FQGNSA. The length of the CDR3 is 17 residues. V was cut by 3 bases and J by 0 bases, with 17 bases left in between. CDR3 coding DNA: TGTGCCAGCAGCTTGGCAGGGTGGGGGGGCATGAACACTGAAGCTTTCTTT. It translates to CASSLAGWGGMNTEAFF.

J is TRBJ2-6 and V is TRBV27; the D gene is possibly TRBD2 (7 bases). Germline lookup yields CDR1 MNHEY and CDR2 SMNVEV (reference sequence). V lost 5 bases and J lost 4, with 18 bases in between. The CDR3 covers 17 residues. CDR3 nucleotide sequence: TGTGCCAGCAGTCAATGGGGAGGGGGTTCCGGGGCCAACGTCCTGACTTTC. It codes for CASSQWGGGSGANVLTF.

V is TRBV6-6 and J is TRBJ1-1; no definite D call. CDR3 length: 14 amino acids. The germline V and J ends were trimmed by 5 bases and 5 bases, with 15 bases remaining between them. From germline, CDR1 is MNHNY and CDR2 SVGAGI (reference sequence). This CDR3 reads CASSEVRAETEAFF. The DNA of the CDR3 is TGTGCCAGCAGTGAGGTGAGAGCTGAGACTGAAGCTTTCTTT.

The genes are TRBV2 and TRBJ2-7; TRBD2 matches at 14 bases. The CDR3 is 17 amino acids. After removal of 10 bases from V and 7 bases from J, the junction contained 18 bases not matched to a gene. Germline V gene sequence: CDR1 SNHLY, CDR2 FYNNEI. The CDR3 region has the DNA TGTGCCATCCGGGGGACTAGCGGGAGTACGGGAGGAAAGGAGCAGTACTTC. It specifies CAIRGTSGSTGGKEQYF.

The chain employs TRBV20-1 and TRBJ2-1; 14 positions match TRBD2. V trimming: 3 bases; J trimming: 5 bases; junction bases outside the gene matches: 9. Germline CDR1 DFQATT, CDR2 SNEGSKA (reference sequence). The CDR3 is made up of 17 amino acids. Written as DNA, the CDR3 is TGCAGTGCTAGCAGACTTAAGGGACTAGCGGGGGACAATGAGCAGTTCTTC. This encodes CSASRLKGLAGDNEQFF.

This chain uses TRBV2 with TRBJ2-1; TRBD2 matches at 7 bases. CDR1 SNHLY and CDR2 FYNNEI come from the germline V gene. Germline trimming cut 6 bases from V and 9 bases from J; bases unmatched to any gene: 8. The CDR3 has 13 residues. The DNA of the CDR3 is TGTGCCAGCAGAACTAGCGCTGGGGGTGAGCAGTTCTTC. Translation: CASRTSAGGEQFF. Using reference TRBV2 and TRBJ2-1 for the parts outside the CDR3, the full variable domain is EPEVTQTPSHQVTQMGQEVILRCVPISNHLYFYWYRQILGQKVEFLVSFYNNEISEKSEIFDDQFSVERPDGSNFTLKIRSTKLEDSAMYFCASRTSAGGEQFFGPGTRLTVL.

There are a few counts of this clonotype. The chain uses TRBV27 and TRBJ2-2, with TRBD2 matching 8 bases. With V trimmed by 6 bases and J by 2 bases, 8 bases remained unmatched. The CDR3 runs 16 residues. The V gene's germline CDR1 is MNHEY and CDR2 SMNVEV (reference sequence). The CDR3 DNA sequence: TGTGCCAGCAGAAACTCCGGGACTAGAAACACCGGGGAGCTGTTTTTT. Its translation: CASRNSGTRNTGELFF.

This clonotype appeared a few times. The chain uses TRBV4-3 and TRBJ2-5, with 9 bases aligning to TRBD2. CDR3 length: 17 amino acids. Germline values: CDR1 LGHNA, CDR2 YSLEER. V was pared by 0 bases and J by 1 base, with 6 bases of the junction left unmatched. Here the CDR3 reads CASSQEVAGVSQETQYF. The CDR3 nucleotides are TGCGCCAGCAGCCAAGAGGTAGCGGGAGTTTCCCAAGAGACCCAGTACTTC.